Listed here is a single TCR beta chain. This specimen belongs to a study of OX40 agonist ivuxolimab in advanced cancers. TCRdb keeps only in-frame clones here, not all; method: immunoSEQ multiplex PCR. This sample carries about 48,000 clones, 83% of them seen once, and the ten largest clones take 1.2%. The junction had 8 bases not matched to a gene; V was cut back by 5 bases and J by 5 bases. Looked up from germline, CDR1 is LNHDA and CDR2 is SQIVND (reference sequence). The CDR3 spans 14 residues. Collection of blood occurred at baseline, at cycle 4 day 1, and at cycle 7 day 1. Specimen: CD4+ or CD8+ T cells sorted from blood, collected in a trial of the OX40 agonist ivuxolimab. The receptor's source is an adult with an advanced solid tumor such as melanoma, head and neck, liver or kidney cancer. The chain couples TRBV19 to TRBJ2-7; TRBD1 aligns across 8 bases. As DNA, the CDR3 is TGTGCCAGTAGTCCGTCGCAGGGGGCCAACGAGCAGTACTTC. Residues: CASSPSQGANEQYF.